This is a list of T cell receptor beta chains from one sample in a study of identical twins. From the 5' RACE reads, TCRdb called clonotypes with MiXCR, one entry per CDR3 protein. The data show 300,000 to 400,000 distinct CDR3 sequences, 7% to 9.5% seen once. Sequenced: naive T cells sorted from blood. The source is a woman in her forties or fifties in good health. CDR3s include the opening cysteine and the closing phenylalanine or tryptophan. Fields, in order: V gene, J gene, clone size, D gene, CDR3 DNA, CDR3 protein. A D gene is named only where the DNA matches it firmly. Expanded clones are given a class, and other clones once, few, many or no size at all.

>TRBV3-1|TRBJ1-5|many|TRBD1
TGTGCCAGCAGCACAGGGGGCAACAATCAGCCCCAGCATTTT
CASSTGGNNQPQHF
>TRBV25-1|TRBJ2-7|few|.
TGTGCCAGCAGTTCGAGGGATTGGTACGAGCAGTACTTC
CASSSRDWYEQYF
>TRBV20-1|TRBJ2-5|few|.
TGCAGTGCTCAACTACAGGAATGGGAGACCCAGTACTTC
CSAQLQEWETQYF
>TRBV19|TRBJ1-5|few|.
TGTGCCAGTAGTATTGGGGGAAGCCAATATAGCAATCAGCCCCAGCATTTT
CASSIGGSQYSNQPQHF
>TRBV12-3/TRBV12-4|TRBJ1-1|few|.
TGTGCCAGCAGTCCTAAGGGGACTGAAGCTTTCTTT
CASSPKGTEAFF
>TRBV20-1|TRBJ2-7|few|TRBD2
TGCAGTGCTCCACTAGCGGGAGGGCCTAACGAGCAGTACTTC
CSAPLAGGPNEQYF
>TRBV4-1|TRBJ2-3|many|TRBD2
TGCGCCAGCAGGCTCTACTCACTAGCGGTGACAGATACGCAGTATTTT
CASRLYSLAVTDTQYF
>TRBV18|TRBJ2-2|.|.
TGTGCCAGCTCACCACCGGGAGGGGAGCTGTTTTTT
CASSPPGGELFF
>TRBV20-1|TRBJ1-5|few|TRBD1
TGCAGTGCTAGAGATATAGGGGACAGAGACTATCAGCCCCAGCATTTT
CSARDIGDRDYQPQHF
>TRBV6-5|TRBJ2-3|.|TRBD2
TGTGCCAGCAGTTACTCTGCCACTAGCGGGAGTGAGACAGATACGCAGTATTTT
CASSYSATSGSETDTQYF
>TRBV10-2|TRBJ2-7|.|TRBD2
TGCGCCAGCATTAGCGGGAGGGGCTCCTACGAGCAGTACTTC
CASISGRGSYEQYF
>TRBV5-1|TRBJ2-7|few|.
TGCGCCAGCAGCTCGGGGGGCCGCTACGAGCAGTACTTC
CASSSGGRYEQYF
>TRBV12-3/TRBV12-4|TRBJ2-7|few|.
TGTGCCAGCCGTGGAGGGGGCAGCTCCTACGAGCAGTACTTC
CASRGGGSSYEQYF
>TRBV10-3|TRBJ2-1|.|TRBD2
TGTGCCATCAGTGAGAGTCCTAGCGGGAGGGCCTACAATGAGCAGTTCTTC
CAISESPSGRAYNEQFF
>TRBV5-5|TRBJ2-1|many|.
TGTGCCAGCAGCTTCTGGCGGCCCTTATACTACAATGAGCAGTTCTTC
CASSFWRPLYYNEQFF
>TRBV7-9|TRBJ2-4|.|.
TGTGCCAGCAGCTTTCAAGGGGTTCTTGATCAGTACTTC
CASSFQGVLDQYF
>TRBV14|TRBJ2-1|many|TRBD1
TGTGCCAGCAGCAAGGGGCTGGGGACAGGTCAGTTCTTC
CASSKGLGTGQFF
>TRBV10-3|TRBJ2-2|few|TRBD2
TGTGCCATCAGTGAGGTCCTGACTAGCGGCGCGAACACCGGGGAGCTGTTTTTT
CAISEVLTSGANTGELFF
>TRBV29-1|TRBJ2-3|.|.
TGCAGCGATTGGGGGAGCACAGATACGCAGTATTTT
CSDWGSTDTQYF
>TRBV5-1|TRBJ2-2|many|.
TGCGCCAGCAGCTTGGATGGCCCCAACACCGGGGAGCTGTTTTTT
CASSLDGPNTGELFF
>TRBV3-1|TRBJ1-1|few|.
TGTGCCAGCAGCCAAGGACAGTCAATGGAAGCTTTCTTT
CASSQGQSMEAFF
>TRBV6-1|TRBJ1-2|few|.
TGTGCCACCCAGTCGGGGCTCTATGGCTACACCTTC
CATQSGLYGYTF
>TRBV10-3|TRBJ2-2|many|TRBD2
TGTGCCATCAAATCGGGCGGGAGCCCTCTGATGAACGGGGAGCTGTTTTTT
CAIKSGGSPLMNGELFF
>TRBV14|TRBJ2-7|.|TRBD1
TGTGCCAGCAGCCAAACCGGGACAGGGTTCGAGCAGTACTTC
CASSQTGTGFEQYF
>TRBV2|TRBJ2-2|.|.
TGTGCCAGCAATAGGGGGGCAGATGACACCGGGGAGCTGTTTTTT
CASNRGADDTGELFF
>TRBV2|TRBJ2-3|.|TRBD1
TGTGCCAGCAGTGCGACAGGGGCGACAGATACGCAGTATTTT
CASSATGATDTQYF
>TRBV5-1|TRBJ2-2|.|.
TGCGCCAGCAGCGCGTTTGGTCCCGGGAACACCGGGGAGCTGTTTTTT
CASSAFGPGNTGELFF
>TRBV12-3/TRBV12-4|TRBJ2-5|.|.
TGTGCCAGCAGTTTAAAACCAGGGACCCTCCAAGAGACCCAGTACTTC
CASSLKPGTLQETQYF
>TRBV18|TRBJ1-1|few|.
TGTGCCAGCTCACCACTGCAGGGTGAAGCTTTCTTT
CASSPLQGEAFF
>TRBV9|TRBJ2-2|few|TRBD2
TGTGCCAGCAGCGGGCTCGGTCTAGCGGGTAGAACCGGGGAGCTGTTTTTT
CASSGLGLAGRTGELFF
>TRBV6-5|TRBJ2-7|few|.
TGTGCCAGCAGTTACTCGAGGGGCAGGGTAAACTACGAGCAGTACTTC
CASSYSRGRVNYEQYF
>TRBV28|TRBJ2-1|many|.
TGTGCCAGCAGTTTGGGGGGCGCGTACAATGAGCAGTTCTTC
CASSLGGAYNEQFF
>TRBV29-1|TRBJ2-7|.|.
TGCAGCGTTGTAGGGGACACCGTTTACTTC
CSVVGDTVYF
>TRBV6-5|TRBJ2-1|.|.
TGTGCCAGCAGTTACTCCCGGGGCTACAATGAGCAGTTCTTC
CASSYSRGYNEQFF
>TRBV5-1|TRBJ2-1|.|TRBD2
TGCGCCAGCAGCTTGTCTGCGGGAGACTCCTACAATGAGCAGTTCTTC
CASSLSAGDSYNEQFF
>TRBV20-1|TRBJ2-1|few|.
TGCAGTGCTAGAGATTCTCGGGGCCTCAGTTACAATGAGCAGTTCTTC
CSARDSRGLSYNEQFF
>TRBV12-3/TRBV12-4|TRBJ1-5|many|.
TGTGCCAGCAGTCCCCTAGGCTATAGCAATCAGCCCCAGCATTTT
CASSPLGYSNQPQHF
>TRBV4-1|TRBJ1-3|few|.
TGCGCCAGCAGCCAAGATCGAGCTGGAAACACCATATATTTT
CASSQDRAGNTIYF
>TRBV6-5|TRBJ1-4|many|.
TGTGCCAGCAGTGTCCTAGGGACAAAAGAAAAACTGTTTTTT
CASSVLGTKEKLFF
>TRBV19|TRBJ2-4|.|.
TGTGCCGGTAGAGACAGGCTAGCCAAAAACATTCAGTACTTC
CAGRDRLAKNIQYF
>TRBV5-1|TRBJ2-5|medium-sized|TRBD1
TGCGCCAGCAGCTGGGGGACAGAAAAACAAGAGACCCAGTACTTC
CASSWGTEKQETQYF